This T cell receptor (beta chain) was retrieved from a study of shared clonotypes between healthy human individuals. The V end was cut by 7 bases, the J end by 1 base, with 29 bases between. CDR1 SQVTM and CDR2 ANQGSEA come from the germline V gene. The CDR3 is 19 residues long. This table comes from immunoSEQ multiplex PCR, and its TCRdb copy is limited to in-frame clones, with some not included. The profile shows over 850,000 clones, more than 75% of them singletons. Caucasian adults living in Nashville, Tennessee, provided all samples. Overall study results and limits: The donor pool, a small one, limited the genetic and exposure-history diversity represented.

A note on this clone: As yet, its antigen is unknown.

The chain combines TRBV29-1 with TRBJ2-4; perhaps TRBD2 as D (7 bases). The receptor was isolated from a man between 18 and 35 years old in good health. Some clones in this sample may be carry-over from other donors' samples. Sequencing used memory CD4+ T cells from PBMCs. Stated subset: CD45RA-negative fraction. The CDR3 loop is CSAPLMRGRPDTAKNIQYF. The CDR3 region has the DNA TGCAGCGCCCCCTTAATGCGGGGGCGGCCTGATACGGCCAAAAACATTCAGTACTTC.